This TCR beta chain was found in a study of T cell clusters in autoimmune cytopenias. Tens of thousands of genome equivalents of blood DNA were amplified for TRB. As to this clonotype: Its antigen is not known.

TRB rearrangements were amplified by touch-down multiplex PCR with mixed TRB-A/B primers. One entry per CDR3 protein, without DNA, is what TCRdb gives after re-calling the multiplex PCR reads. This sample's clone table lists a few thousand distinct CDR3 sequences. Findings and caveats of the study: TRB repertoire shifts in secondary cytopenia and chronic lymphocytic leukemia mostly reflected lymphoma, not autoimmunity.

The CDR3 consists of 16 residues. From germline, CDR1 is KGHDR and CDR2 SFDVKD. These same records also appear under a second study, on T cell repertoires in aging, cancer and after chemotherapy. That work states: Millions of TCR reads were in the whole dataset. Untreated cancer patients had significantly lower blood TCR diversity than age-matched healthy donors.

This receptor was identified in a human donor in good health. This chain links TRBV24-1 with TRBJ1-1; the D call from TCRdb, TRBD1, cannot be confirmed without DNA. Sequenced material: peripheral blood. CDR3 sequence: CATSDLFHRGNTEAFF.